This T cell receptor (beta chain) was sequenced during a study of T cell changes during pregnancy in multiple sclerosis. Method: immunoSEQ multiplex PCR; TCRdb's copy keeps in-frame clones and lacks some. The sample has some 38,000 clones, about 91% seen once. Trimming took 1 base from V and 7 from J, leaving 12 bases between them. The germline V gene has CDR1 SGHNT and CDR2 YYREEE (reference sequence). The CDR3 sequence is 15 residues long. The sample was CD8+ T cells from peripheral blood mononuclear cells, taken after pregnancy. The receptor's source is a female donor with multiple sclerosis, enrolled in a pregnancy study. The J gene is TRBJ1-6, the V gene TRBV5-4, with D maybe TRBD1 (5 bases). This CDR3 reads CASSLKGQGNSPLHF. The CDR3 coding sequence is TGTGCCAGCAGCTTGAAGGGGCAGGGAAATTCACCCCTCCACTTT.